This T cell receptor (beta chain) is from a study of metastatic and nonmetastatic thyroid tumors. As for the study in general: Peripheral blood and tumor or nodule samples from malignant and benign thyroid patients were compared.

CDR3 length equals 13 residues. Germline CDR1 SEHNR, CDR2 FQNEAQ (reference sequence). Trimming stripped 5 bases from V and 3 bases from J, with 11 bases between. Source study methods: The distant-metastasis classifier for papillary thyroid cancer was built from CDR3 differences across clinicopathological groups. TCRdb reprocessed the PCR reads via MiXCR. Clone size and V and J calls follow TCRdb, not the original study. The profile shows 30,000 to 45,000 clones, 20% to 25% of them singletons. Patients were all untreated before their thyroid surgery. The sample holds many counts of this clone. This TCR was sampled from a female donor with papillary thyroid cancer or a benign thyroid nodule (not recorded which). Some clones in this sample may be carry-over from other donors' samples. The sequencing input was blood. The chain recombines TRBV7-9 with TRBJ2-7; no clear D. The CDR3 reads CASSAASNYEQYF. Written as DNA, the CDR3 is TGTGCCAGCAGCGCAGCTTCCAACTACGAGCAGTACTTC.